This record concerns one T cell receptor (beta chain) sequence. Its antigen remains unknown. At one of its ends the junction is not consistent with the germline gene, which may arise from a read error. This CDR3 region has 13 residues. This sample stems from a study of early T cells in non-severe SARS-CoV-2 infection. About the study: The study sequenced bulk RNA from unsorted whole blood, with chains unpaired. Points from the study as a whole: Clonotype matching in VDJdb favored anti-spike CD8 responses and did not capture private and CD4 specificities.

Individual cDNA molecules carried attached unique molecular identifiers. Via MiXCR, TCRdb re-called the 5' RACE reads, giving one row per CDR3 protein. This table has some 96,000 distinct CDR3 sequences, roughly an eighth appearing once. This sequence originates from an adult who was a healthcare worker with PCR-confirmed SARS-CoV-2 infection or an uninfected control (not recorded which). The chain carries TRBV12-3 or TRBV12-4 and TRBJ2-7; D is possibly TRBD1 (6 bases). Sequencing was carried out using whole blood. The CDR3 DNA sequence: TGTGACAGCAGCCGAGGACAGACTACGTCGCAGTACTTC. This codes for CDSSRGQTTSQYF.